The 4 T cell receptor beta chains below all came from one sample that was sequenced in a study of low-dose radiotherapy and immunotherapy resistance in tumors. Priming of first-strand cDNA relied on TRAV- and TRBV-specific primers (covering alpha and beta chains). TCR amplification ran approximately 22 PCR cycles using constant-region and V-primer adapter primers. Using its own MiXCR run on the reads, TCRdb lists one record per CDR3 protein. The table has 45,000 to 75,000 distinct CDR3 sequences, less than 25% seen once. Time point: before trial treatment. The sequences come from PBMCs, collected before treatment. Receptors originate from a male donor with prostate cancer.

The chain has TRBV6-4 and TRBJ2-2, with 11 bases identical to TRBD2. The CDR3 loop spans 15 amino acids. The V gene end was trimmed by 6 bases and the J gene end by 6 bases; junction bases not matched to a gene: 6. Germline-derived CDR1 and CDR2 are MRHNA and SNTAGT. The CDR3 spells CASSEGLAEPGELFF. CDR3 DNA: TGTGCCAGCAGCGAGGGACTAGCGGAGCCCGGGGAGCTGTTTTTT.

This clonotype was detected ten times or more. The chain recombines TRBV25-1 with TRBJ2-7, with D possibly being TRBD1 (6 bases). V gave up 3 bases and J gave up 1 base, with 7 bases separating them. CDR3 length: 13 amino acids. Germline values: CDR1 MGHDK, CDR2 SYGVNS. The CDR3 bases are TGTGCCAGCAGTGAGAGGGGGTCCTACGAGCAGTACTTC. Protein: CASSERGSYEQYF.

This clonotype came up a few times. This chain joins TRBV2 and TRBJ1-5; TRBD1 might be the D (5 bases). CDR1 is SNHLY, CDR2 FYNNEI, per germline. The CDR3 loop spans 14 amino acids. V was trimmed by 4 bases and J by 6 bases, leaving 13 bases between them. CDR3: CASSGPGPLQPQHF. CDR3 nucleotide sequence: TGTGCCAGCAGTGGTCCGGGACCGCTTCAGCCCCAGCATTTT.

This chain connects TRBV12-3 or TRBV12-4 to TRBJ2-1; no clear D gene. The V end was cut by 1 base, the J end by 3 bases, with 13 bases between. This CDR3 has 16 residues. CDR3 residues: CASSLGRDSYYNEQFF. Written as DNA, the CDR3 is TGTGCCAGCAGTTTAGGTCGTGACTCTTACTACAATGAGCAGTTCTTC.